The TCR beta chain described here comes from a study of cytomegalovirus exposure and HLA in healthy donors. Germline loops: CDR1 MNHNS, CDR2 SASEGT. Losses at the gene ends were 3 bases for V and 4 bases for J; bases not matched to a gene: 0. The CDR3 is 13 residues long. With 60 Vbeta and 13 Jbeta primers, the PCR was carried out. Profiled with immunoSEQ multiplex PCR; TCRdb holds only in-frame clones, not every one. The sample shows 150,000 to 200,000 clones, roughly 79% of them seen only once. The TCR sequence derives from a man aged 18 to 30 in good health and CMV-seropositive. The chain carries TRBV6-1 and TRBJ2-3; the match to TRBD1 covers 8 bases. The sequenced material came from PBMCs. CDR3 DNA: TGTGCCAGCAGTGACAGGGGGCCAGATACGCAGTATTTT. Protein sequence: CASSDRGPDTQYF.